This T cell receptor beta chain was sequenced during a study of cytomegalovirus exposure and HLA in healthy donors (dated by TCRdb to about 2017). The study in broad terms: In an earlier analysis of about 560 of the donors, around 290 Gb of sequence data and about 110 million unique TCR beta sequences from roughly 190 million T cells were reported. All discovery cohort repertoires had been generated on a single sequencing platform. Typing coverage varied by locus: 629-630 donors for A, B, C, DRB1 and DQB1; around 560 for DQA1; more than 600 for DPA1; 450 to 480 for DPB1. An earlier analysis of 450 to 750 of the donors used high-throughput TCR beta sequencing to judge whether each TCR beta V gene segment behaved as functional or pseudogenic. Alongside the repertoire data, information on donor age, sex, ethnicity and CMV serostatus was compiled. A separate validation cohort of over 95 different subjects was used in addition to the approximately 700-subject first cohort. Of the 350 to 450 genotyped donors, about 80% fell in the genetic ancestry cluster associated with self-reported Caucasian donors. High-throughput TCR immunosequencing, statistical association of individual TCRs with disease status, and machine learning were combined to predict cytomegalovirus infection status. An early release covering roughly 580 HLA-typed donors comprised roughly 300 gigabases of sequencing data and roughly 85 million unique TCR sequences. Across around 400 genotyped donors of the cohort, an average of about 240,000 unique TCR beta nucleotide sequences per donor were sequenced, and roughly 17% of those sequences were non-productive. The study aimed to test whether cataloging public T cell receptors could reveal signatures of past pathogen exposure. Four or five DR-DQ haplotypes were handled as single units for association and clustering because linkage in the cohort was strong. In a later genetic analysis, genome-wide SNP genotypes for about 60% of the 666 donors were used, and that subset was treated as a discovery cohort. In a later analysis, previously published TCR beta repertoires from fewer than 750 donors were re-analyzed and high-resolution HLA genotyping was added so that TCR occurrence patterns could be studied. The later analysis used no new phenotypic data to find candidate immune exposures, relying instead on TCR beta sequences and their occurrence across donors. HLA typing included class I and class II loci at four-digit resolution. The T cell repertoires of 700 or so subjects were profiled by immunosequencing and related to cytomegalovirus serostatus. What the authors observed across the whole study: In vitro tests confirmed that a few of the cytomegalovirus-associated TCR beta chains recognize cytomegalovirus antigens. The study gave a list of 150 to 200 TCR beta chains associated with cytomegalovirus. Compared with equally common non-associated chains, HLA-associated TCR beta chains in a later analysis were more clonally expanded and had lower generation probabilities. The classifier was reported to diagnose cytomegalovirus status with high specificity and sensitivity in both the original cohort and the validation cohort. Compared with the roughly 700-donor mean, donors in an Asian-associated ancestry cluster had fewer N-insertions in productive TCRs, according to a later genetic analysis. In a later analysis, 15,000 to 20,000 TCR beta sequences were associated with specific HLA alleles at a false discovery rate of 0.05. Several of the top co-occurrence clusters appeared to be linked to parvovirus B19, influenza, CMV and Epstein-Barr virus, according to a later analysis. In a later genetic analysis, a missense DCLRE1C variant was associated with V-gene and J-gene trimming of TCR beta chains, and the association was replicated in an independent cohort. In a later analysis, TCR association rates were found to vary across HLA loci, with the most associated TCRs seen for DRB1 alleles and the fewest for HLA-C alleles. Most CMV-associated TCR beta chains appeared to be HLA-restricted in a later analysis, and the HLA associations seemed to be driven largely by CMV exposure. Some IMGT-functional V segments, including TRBV6-2 and TRBV6-3, could not be told apart with the 87-base-pair reads, so those segments were excluded. The earlier analysis of some 540 of the donors excluded roughly 17 rarely observed V segments, including chromosome 9 orphons, because counts were too low. Presence/absence analyses assumed roughly uniform sequencing depth across donors, an assumption that may not hold. A further reported finding was that TCR beta sequences accurately predicted the HLA-A and HLA-B alleles for most subjects in the first cohort. HLA typing was unavailable for some donors at each locus, so association tests used only the typed subset. Correlated functional status among segregating V segments might be attributable to linkage disequilibrium, but an unknown experimental factor could not be ruled out. The sequencing pipeline was judged likely to have produced a cluster of highly shared sequence variants as a technical artifact. When HLA alleles, especially DR and DQ, strongly co-occurred, TCR associations were difficult to assign to individual alleles. Broadly in line with IMGT annotations, most TCR beta V segments showed up in productive rearrangements about 87% or about 30% of the time in an earlier analysis of a few hundred of the donors. The authors suggested that the approach could potentially be generalized to other disease states and immunological phenotypes. For the cohort, immune exposure information was limited to CMV serostatus. Only TCR beta chains were sequenced in this cohort, and the absence of alpha or paired-chain data limited detectable features. While some public TCRs were present in many individuals, most TCR sequences turned up only very rarely across donors.

The library was built by means of the immunoSEQ multiplex PCR assay. A mixture of 60 forward primers for TCR Vbeta segments and 13 reverse primers for TCR Jbeta segments was used in the multiplex PCR. Amplification of the CDR3 region of rearranged TCR beta genes was performed with a multiplex PCR assay on genomic DNA. The Illumina HiSeq System was used to sequence the amplified TCR beta libraries as 87-base-pair reads. Turning to the authors' computational methods: A later analysis counted 65 million to 90 million unique TCR beta chains across the 666 repertoires, and approximately 11 million of these chains were shared by at least two donors. A nearest-neighbor algorithm error-corrected the raw reads and collapsed the reads into unique sequences, merging closely related sequences to remove PCR and sequencing errors. CDR3 sequences were aligned to IMGT reference sequences to assign V, D and J gene segments. Each retained sequence needed at least a six-nucleotide match to both a V gene segment and a J gene segment. Rearrangements were called productive when the CDR3 lacked stop codons and stayed in frame with V and J; all others were non-productive. CDR3 was defined by IMGT convention, running from the second conserved V-encoded cysteine to the conserved J-encoded phenylalanine. In an earlier analysis of around 640 of the donors, sequences lacking an unambiguous match to a single V gene segment were excluded. In an earlier analysis of a few hundred of the donors, V segments were called functional above 56.7% productive rearrangements and were called segregating when the between-donor standard deviation exceeded 5%. To diagnose cytomegalovirus status from the catalog of TCR beta chain sequences, a statistical classification framework was built. In a later analysis, V and J genes were assigned by comparing TCR nucleotide sequences against IMGT/GENE-DB human TR gene sequences. In a later analysis, CDR3 sequences and most-parsimonious VDJ recombination scenarios were assigned using the TCRdist pipeline. A later analysis defined each TCR beta chain by its CDR3 amino acid sequence plus V-gene family, and excluded reads lacking a unique V-gene family. To address suspected cross-contamination and a sequencing artifact, a later analysis removed 550 to 750 highly shared, low-generation-probability nucleotide sequences. A later analysis calculated a clonal expansion index for each public chain from normalized within-repertoire ranks of inferred template counts. A later analysis computed generation probabilities with a VDJ recombination model fitted to out-of-frame rearrangements, and checked the results against IGoR. In a later analysis, TCR-TCR, TCR-HLA and TCR-CMV co-occurrence was scored with hypergeometric tests, and a repertoire-size bias correction was applied to TCR pairs. In a later analysis, false discovery rates were estimated by permuting HLA or CMV assignments 20 times. In a later analysis, co-occurring TCRs were grouped with DBSCAN, and TCRdist sequence similarity was added when clustering was performed within HLA-allele-positive subsets. Co-occurrence clustering excluded repertoires with fewer than 30,000 or more than 120,000 public chains, plus five with anomalous nucleotide sharing. The table was pulled from immuneACCESS by TCRdb, which kept in-frame rearrangements only. Such tables lose some clones; where checked, under half of the loss comes from unresolved V genes, and the rest has no known cause. The V and J calls and clone size were taken over from that table, and D and trimming were inferred from the DNA. Recorded for this sample are roughly 200,000 clones; around 84% of them occurred a single time. Around 3.6% of the sample rests with the top ten.

This clone appeared once. Its antigen remains undetermined. Base qualities are missing; no much larger clone stands one base away. The CDR1 and CDR2 encoded by the germline V gene (reference sequence) are LNHNV and YYDKDF. Inclusive of the bounding cysteine and phenylalanine, the CDR3 is 15 residues long. The read is trimmed to its CDR3 DNA, 45 bases read in frame from base 1. The junction shows trimming of 0 bases on V and 5 bases on J, and the gene matches do not reach 2 bases of it. The cohort was made up of roughly 670 healthy bone marrow donors. All cohort members were sampled while nominally healthy, although unrecorded immune exposures were likely present. The donor tested CMV seropositive and was one of the 289 seropositive cohort members. Every donor gave a peripheral blood sample, and the peripheral blood mononuclear cells from that sample were used for TCR beta sequencing. Genomic DNA was extracted from the blood cell samples with the Qiagen DNeasy Blood Extraction Kit.

The TCR comes from a man in his forties in good health and CMV-seropositive. Here the chain combines TRBV15 and TRBJ1-4, and 8 junctional nucleotides match TRBD1. Source material: PBMCs. Read as DNA, the sequence is TGTGCCACCAGCAGAGAGGGACAGGAAAATGAAAAACTGTTTTTT. Protein translation: CATSREGQENEKLFF. The CDR3, completed at both ends by the reference TRBV15 and TRBJ1-4 genes, gives the full variable domain DAMVIQNPRYQVTQFGKPVTLSCSQTLNHNVMYWYQQKSSQAPKLLFHYYDKDFNNEADTPDNFQSRRPNTSFCFLDIRSPGLGDTAMYLCATSREGQENEKLFFGSGTQLSVL.